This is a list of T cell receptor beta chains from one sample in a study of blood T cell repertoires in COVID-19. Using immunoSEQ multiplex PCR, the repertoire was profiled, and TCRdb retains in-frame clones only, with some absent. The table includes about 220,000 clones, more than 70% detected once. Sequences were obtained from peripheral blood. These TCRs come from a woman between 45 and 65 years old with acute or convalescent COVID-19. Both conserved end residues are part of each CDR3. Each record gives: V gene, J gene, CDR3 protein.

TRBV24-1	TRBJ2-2	CATSDLGLENTGELFF
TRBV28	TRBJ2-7	CASSFPRTSGRVRAHFSYEQYF
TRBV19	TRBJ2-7	CATRQGIHEQYF
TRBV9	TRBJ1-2	CASSVGHSYTF
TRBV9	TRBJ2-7	CASSVRGQGDYEQYF
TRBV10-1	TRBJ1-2	CASSLDGQHYTF
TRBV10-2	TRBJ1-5	CASRTGSQPQHF
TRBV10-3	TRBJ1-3	CAISDRDRRGDTIYF
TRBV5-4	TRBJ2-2	CASSASGRGDTGELFF
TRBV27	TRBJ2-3	CASSFSGYTDTQYF
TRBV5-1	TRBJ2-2	CASRAGGELFF
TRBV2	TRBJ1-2	CASTGGRGYTF
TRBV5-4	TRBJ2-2	CASSLGTGETGELFF
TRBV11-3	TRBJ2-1	CASSLGERTSASNEQFF
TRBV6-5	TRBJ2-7	CASSGGQLKWGEQYF
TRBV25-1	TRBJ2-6	CASTPLSGANVLTF
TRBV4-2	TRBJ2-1	CASSLLAGGRNEQFF
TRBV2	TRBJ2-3	CASSGESRGTQYF
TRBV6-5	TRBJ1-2	CASSFQGGYTF
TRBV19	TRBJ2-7	CASSKKTGAYEQYF
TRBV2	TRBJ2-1	CASSLRDSQFF
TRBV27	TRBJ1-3	CASSSGPGNTIYF
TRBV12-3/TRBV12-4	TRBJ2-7	CASSFNRGEQYF
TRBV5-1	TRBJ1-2	CASSSTLGMGYTF
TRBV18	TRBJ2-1	CASSPGLAGTYNEQFF
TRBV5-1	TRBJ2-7	CASSLDYEQYF
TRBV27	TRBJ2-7	CASTPSGAPFYEQYF
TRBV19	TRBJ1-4	CASALAGREKLFF
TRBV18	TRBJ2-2	CASSSAGQGDTGELFF
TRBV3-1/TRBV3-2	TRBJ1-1	CASSHSTLDRARGAFF
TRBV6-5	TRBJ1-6	CASSTLDRANSPLHF
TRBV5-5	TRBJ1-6	CASSLLDRATYSPLHF
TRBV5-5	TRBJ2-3	CASNREGLATQGGTDTQYF
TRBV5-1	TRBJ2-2	CASSLGETSGDTGELFF
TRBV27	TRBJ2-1	CASSPGLAGGGSYNEQFF
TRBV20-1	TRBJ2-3	CSARWDYLMYF
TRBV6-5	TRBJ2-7	CASSYSRLTTGEQYF
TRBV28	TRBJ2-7	CASSLRGSGEQYF
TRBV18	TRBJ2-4	CASSPTGTVGNIQYF
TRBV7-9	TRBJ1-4	CASSSAKRATNEKLFF